These T cell receptor beta chains were read from a single sample in a study of T cells after yellow fever vaccination. TCRdb recomputed calls from the 5' RACE reads with MiXCR, one row per CDR3 protein. The sample contains some 300,000 distinct CDR3 sequences, over 8.5% of which appear only once. The sequencing here drew on CD4+ T cells sorted from PBMCs, taken 45 days after the yellow fever booster vaccination. The receptors here all came from a young man who received the YFV17D yellow fever vaccine. Each CDR3 is given without its conserved first and last residue. Fields, in order: J gene, V gene, CDR3 protein.

J gene: TRBJ2-7
V gene: TRBV4-1
CDR3 protein: ASSQGLVGGSPYEQY

J gene: TRBJ2-7
V gene: TRBV25-1
CDR3 protein: ASSPSGEVGEQY

J gene: TRBJ1-1
V gene: TRBV5-6
CDR3 protein: ASRYRGQNEAF

J gene: TRBJ1-1
V gene: TRBV5-4
CDR3 protein: ASSLSGWRMSEAF

J gene: TRBJ2-5
V gene: TRBV20-1
CDR3 protein: SAGGGAEETQY

J gene: TRBJ2-2
V gene: TRBV3-1
CDR3 protein: ASSQDLGSIGGELF

J gene: TRBJ2-3
V gene: TRBV5-1
CDR3 protein: AGATSGGRSDTQY

J gene: TRBJ1-1
V gene: TRBV7-2
CDR3 protein: ASSAYLLKDTEAF

J gene: TRBJ2-3
V gene: TRBV6-5
CDR3 protein: ASSPAGGIYTDTQY

J gene: TRBJ1-5
V gene: TRBV6-6
CDR3 protein: ASSYQGANQPQH